The clone carrying this TCR beta chain was picked up many times. Antigen: not known. This sample was included in a study of CD8 T cells in ankylosing spondylitis. CDR3 length equals 16 residues. V shed 7 bases and J shed 3 bases, with 20 bases lying between them. Germline V gene data show CDR1 as MNHNS and CDR2 as SASEGT. Study-level points and caveats: Some of the motif variants had earlier been found in reactive arthritis patients' fluid and blood. Reportedly, matched ankylosing spondylitis synovial fluid was significantly enriched for disease-linked clones.

With molecular barcodes, quantitative 5'-RACE was used to make the TCR beta libraries. Using its own MiXCR run on the 5' RACE reads, TCRdb lists one record per CDR3 protein. In the table there are 220,000 or so distinct CDR3 sequences, roughly a tenth of which are singletons. This clonotype originated in a male donor with ankylosing spondylitis or in good health (not recorded which). V is TRBV6-1 and J is TRBJ2-3; tentative D call: TRBD2 (5 bases). What was sequenced was blood, either unsorted or a sorted T cell fraction (not recorded which). CDR3 protein: CASTKLVGKTTDTQYF. The CDR3 DNA sequence: TGTGCCAGCACCAAACTAGTTGGGAAGACAACAGATACGCAGTATTTT.